This T cell receptor (beta chain) came from a study of blood T cell repertoires in COVID-19. Only in-frame clones appear in the TCRdb table, and some are missing; sequencing was by immunoSEQ multiplex PCR. Among approximately 280,000 clones listed, roughly 89% were seen once. The CDR3 is made up of 14 amino acids. Germline V lookup: CDR1 LNHDA, CDR2 SQIVND (reference sequence). Trimming at V came to 6 bases and at J to 8 bases, leaving 10 bases not matched to a gene. This TCR was sampled from a man between 45 and 60 years old with acute or convalescent COVID-19. Sequencing was performed on peripheral blood. This rearrangement joins TRBV19 to TRBJ2-1; 7 bases fit TRBD1. This chain's CDR3 is CASRETGTSDEQFF. CDR3 in DNA: TGTGCCAGTAGGGAGACAGGGACGTCCGATGAGCAGTTCTTC.